This passage covers 21 T cell receptor beta chains from one sample sequenced in a study of blood T cell repertoires in COVID-19. Data came from immunoSEQ multiplex PCR; TCRdb stores just in-frame clones and leaves some out. Here the sample spans under 250,000 clones, about 90% being singletons. The specimen was peripheral blood. These receptors all come from a man younger than 35 with active or convalescent COVID-19.

V gene TRBV7-8 combines with J gene TRBJ1-5; 9 nucleotides align to TRBD1. V dropped 4 bases and J dropped 1; count of bases not matched to a gene: 2. The CDR3 is 15 amino acids. Germline CDR1 SGHVS, CDR2 FQNEAQ. The CDR3 DNA reads TGTGCCAGCAGCTGGGACAGGGCGAGCAATCAGCCCCAGCATTTT. It is translated as CASSWDRASNQPQHF.

The rearrangement joins TRBV24-1 to TRBJ2-3, with 8 nucleotides matching TRBD2. The CDR3 contains 15 residues. The germline V gene has CDR1 KGHDR and CDR2 SFDVKD. Trimming cost V 8 bases and J 4 bases; bases outside gene matches: 10. The CDR3 bases are TGTGCCACCATATTACCGGGACTAGTCCCAGATACGCAGTATTTT. Translating it yields CATILPGLVPDTQYF.

This clone was seen a handful of times. The J gene is TRBJ1-1, the V gene TRBV6-5; TRBD1 matches 12 bases. CDR3 length: 15 residues. The germline V gene has CDR1 MNHEY and CDR2 SVGAGI. V trimming: 8 bases; J trimming: 3 bases; junction bases outside the gene matches: 7. CDR3 residues: CASWGQGAGDTEAFF. The CDR3 coding sequence is TGTGCCAGCTGGGGACAGGGGGCGGGGGACACTGAAGCTTTCTTT.

This clone was observed once. This chain uses TRBV6-2 or TRBV6-3 with TRBJ1-2; maybe TRBD1 (6 bases). CDR1 is MNHEY and CDR2 is SVGEGT in the germline V gene. The CDR3 totals 14 residues. V was shortened by 5 bases and J by 1 base, with 11 bases between the two germline ends. CDR3 sequence (DNA): TGTGCCAGCAGTGAGGACAGAAATAACTATGGCTACACCTTC. Its protein product is CASSEDRNNYGYTF.

V gene TRBV6-1 combines with J gene TRBJ1-5; D is uncertain. Per the germline V gene, CDR1 is MNHNS and CDR2 is SASEGT. CDR3 length equals 16 residues. V was clipped by 0 bases and J by 3 bases, with 12 bases between them. CDR3: CASSEATGGFNQPQHF. The CDR3 bases are TGTGCCAGCAGTGAAGCCACGGGCGGGTTCAATCAGCCCCAGCATTTT.

This chain uses TRBV2 with TRBJ2-7, with a possible D match to TRBD1 (6 bases). CDR3 length: 13 residues. V was pared by 4 bases and J by 5 bases, with 12 bases between. CDR1 and CDR2 (germline): SNHLY, FYNNEI. This CDR3 reads CASSGLGAHEQYF. The CDR3 region has the DNA TGTGCCAGCAGTGGTTTGGGGGCCCACGAGCAGTACTTC.

The chain uses TRBV6-5 and TRBJ2-7; 11 bases agree with TRBD1. The V gene's germline CDR1 is MNHEY and CDR2 SVGAGI. The trim removed 4 bases at V and 1 base at J, leaving 6 bases unmatched. The CDR3 is 16 residues long. The CDR3 DNA sequence: TGTGCCAGCAGTTCCCTCGGACAGGGGGCTTCCTACGAGCAGTACTTC. Encoded protein: CASSSLGQGASYEQYF.

The chain recombines TRBV9 with TRBJ1-2; weak D call: TRBD1 (6 bases). The CDR3 consists of 15 residues. Trimming removed 1 base from V and 4 bases from J, with 14 bases in between. Germline V lookup: CDR1 SGDLS, CDR2 YYNGEE. Here the CDR3 reads CASSVKGHRGYGYTF. DNA for the CDR3: TGTGCCAGCAGCGTAAAGGGACACCGGGGCTATGGCTACACCTTC.

The chain combines TRBV5-4 with TRBJ2-1; 8 bases map to TRBD2. The trim removed 4 bases at V and 3 bases at J, leaving 6 bases unmatched. Germline-derived CDR1 and CDR2 are SGHNT and YYREEE (reference sequence). The CDR3 runs to 15 residues. The CDR3 DNA is TGTGCCAGCAGCCAGCCCCGGGAGGGCTACAATGAGCAGTTCTTC. It codes for CASSQPREGYNEQFF. The full variable domain, with the rest looked up from reference TRBV5-4 and TRBJ2-1, is ETGVTQSPTHLIKTRGQQVTLRCSSQSGHNTVSWYQQALGQGPQFIFQYYREEENGRGNFPPRFSGLQFPNYSSELNVNALELDDSALYLCASSQPREGYNEQFFGPGTRLTVL.

The rearrangement joins TRBV21-1 to TRBJ2-7; the D call in the table, TRBD2, was not verified against the DNA. TRBV21-1 is labeled a pseudogene. The CDR3 sequence is 12 residues long. This CDR3 is CASMTGVREQYF. The CDR3 DNA reads TGTGCCAGCATGACCGGGGTCAGGGAGCAGTACTTC.

The V and J genes are TRBV2 and TRBJ1-1; D is ambiguous. V lost 4 bases, J lost 0 bases, and 12 bases lay in between. Germline CDR1 and CDR2: SNHLY and FYNNEI. The CDR3 is 15 residues long. Here the CDR3 reads CASSAEGMVNTEAFF. CDR3 nucleotide sequence: TGTGCCAGCAGTGCGGAGGGAATGGTGAACACTGAAGCTTTCTTT. The whole variable domain, filled in from reference TRBV2 and TRBJ1-1, reads EPEVTQTPSHQVTQMGQEVILRCVPISNHLYFYWYRQILGQKVEFLVSFYNNEISEKSEIFDDQFSVERPDGSNFTLKIRSTKLEDSAMYFCASSAEGMVNTEAFFGQGTRLTVV.

The chain is built from TRBV20-1 and TRBJ1-4, with no clear D. The CDR3 is made up of 14 amino acids. V was pared by 3 bases and J by 5 bases, with 13 bases between. Germline V gene data show CDR1 as DFQATT and CDR2 as SNEGSKA (reference sequence). The chain's CDR3 is CSASSIPPNEKLFF. CDR3 nucleotides: TGCAGTGCTAGTTCTATCCCACCAAATGAAAAACTGTTTTTT.

The chain joins TRBV27 to TRBJ1-1; maybe TRBD1 (5 bases). The V gene lost 0 bases and the J gene lost 7 bases, with 12 bases spanning the gap. CDR3 length equals 14 residues. Germline V CDR1 and CDR2: MNHEY, SMNVEV (reference sequence). In DNA, the CDR3 is TGTGCCAGCAGTTTATCGGGGCAGGGCAGTGAAGCTTTCTTT. This gives the protein CASSLSGQGSEAFF.

V is TRBV27 and J is TRBJ2-1; a weak D match, TRBD2 (5 bases). CDR3 length equals 14 residues. The V end lost 2 bases, the J end lost 8 bases, and 13 bases lay between the germline ends. Germline CDR1 reads MNHEY; CDR2 reads SMNVEV (reference sequence). The CDR3 bases are TGTGCCAGCAGTTTAATCGTGGGAGCCCATGAGCAGTTCTTC. It codes for CASSLIVGAHEQFF.

V gene TRBV7-9 combines with J gene TRBJ1-4; TRBD1 aligns across 8 bases. Germline CDR1 reads SEHNR; CDR2 reads FQNEAQ (reference sequence). CDR3 length equals 16 residues. The V segment lost 11 bases and the J segment 7 bases; nucleotides outside the gene matches: 18. CDR3 residues: CAGKAAGTGYGEKLFF. CDR3 DNA: TGTGCCGGCAAAGCTGCCGGGACAGGATATGGTGAAAAACTGTTTTTT.

Concerning this clone itself: A junction end diverges from the germline sequence, so it may reflect a read error. The chain joins TRBV4-1 to TRBJ2-1; D might be TRBD2 (5 bases). The CDR3 totals 14 residues. CDR1 is MGHRA, CDR2 YSYEKL, per germline. The DNA of the CDR3 is TGCGCCAGCAGCCACACAAAAAGGGAGAATGGGCAGTTCTTC. Residues: CASSHTKRENGQFF.

This clone was recorded a few times. V is TRBV7-9 and J is TRBJ1-1, with TRBD1 matching over 8 bases. Trimming removed 0 bases from V and 6 bases from J; junction bases left unmatched: 6. The CDR3 totals 15 residues. CDR1 is SEHNR and CDR2 is FQNEAQ in the germline V gene (reference sequence). The CDR3 nucleotides are TGTGCCAGCAGCTTAGCGGACGCAGGGGGCTCTGAAGCTTTCTTT. Translated: CASSLADAGGSEAFF.

CDR3 protein: CASSSPLAGWVETQYF. CDR3 sequence (DNA): TGTGCCAGCAGTTCCCCTCTAGCGGGATGGGTCGAGACCCAGTACTTC. This chain uses TRBV28 with TRBJ2-5; 9 positions agree with TRBD2. Looked up from germline, CDR1 is MDHEN and CDR2 is SYDVKM. This CDR3 has 16 amino acids. The V gene end was trimmed by 4 bases and the J gene end by 5 bases; junction bases not matched to a gene: 11.

The chain recombines TRBV28 with TRBJ2-7; 11 bases fit TRBD2. Germline V gives CDR1 MDHEN, CDR2 SYDVKM. CDR3 size: 15 residues. V shed 5 bases and J 3 bases; nucleotides not matched to a gene: 6. In nucleotides, the CDR3 is TGTGCCAGCAGTACAACTAGCGGGAGCCTCTACGAGCAGTACTTC. This sequence encodes CASSTTSGSLYEQYF.

This sequence joins TRBV5-4 and TRBJ2-7; no firm D call. V lost 2 bases and J 2 bases, leaving 5 bases between the germline ends. The germline V gene encodes CDR1 SGHNT and CDR2 YYREEE (reference sequence). The CDR3 covers 12 residues. CDR3 loop: CASSFIPYEQYF. For the CDR3, the DNA is TGTGCCAGCAGCTTTATTCCCTACGAGCAGTACTTC.

This chain joins TRBV2 and TRBJ1-5, with TRBD1 as a possible D gene (6 bases). Germline values: CDR1 SNHLY, CDR2 FYNNEI. The CDR3 is 16 residues long. Trimming cost V 4 bases and J 7 bases, with 20 bases left between them. CDR3 loop: CASSGELTGGWQPQHF. CDR3 bases: TGTGCCAGCAGTGGAGAACTGACGGGGGGCTGGCAGCCCCAGCATTTT.